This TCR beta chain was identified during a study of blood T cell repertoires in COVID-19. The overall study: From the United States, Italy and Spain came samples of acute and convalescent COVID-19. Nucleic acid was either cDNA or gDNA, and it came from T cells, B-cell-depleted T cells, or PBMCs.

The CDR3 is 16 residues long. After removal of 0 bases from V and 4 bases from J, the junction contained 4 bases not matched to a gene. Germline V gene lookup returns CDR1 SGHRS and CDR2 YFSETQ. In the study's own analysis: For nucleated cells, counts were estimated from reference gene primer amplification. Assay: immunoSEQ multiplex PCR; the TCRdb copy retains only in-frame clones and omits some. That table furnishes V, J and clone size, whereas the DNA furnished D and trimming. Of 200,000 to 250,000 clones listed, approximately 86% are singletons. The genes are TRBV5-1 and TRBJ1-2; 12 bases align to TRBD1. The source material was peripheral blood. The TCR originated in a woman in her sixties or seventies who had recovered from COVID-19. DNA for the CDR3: TGCGCCAGCAGCTTGGGAGGGACAGGGGGCAGCTATGGCTACACCTTC. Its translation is CASSLGGTGGSYGYTF.